Included here is one T cell receptor (beta chain) sequence, with context. The sample holds a few counts of this clonotype. The antigen this receptor binds is unknown. Base qualities are not recorded, but no much larger clone differs from it by a single base. The sample belongs to a study of response to subunit inactivated influenza vaccine (dated by TCRdb to 2016 to 2019). As for the study more broadly: Deep quantitative T cell receptor repertoire profiling was used in the study to track responses to a trivalent subunit inactivated influenza vaccine. The investigation overall reported the following: It was suggested by the authors that each seasonal influenza vaccination may recruit only a limited number of new T cells.

CDR1 and CDR2 are read off the germline V gene as SGHTA and FQGNSA. From the cysteine through the phenylalanine, the CDR3 covers 16 amino acids. The kept DNA is CDR3 alone, 48 bases in frame from the first base. V has 5 bases trimmed and J has 2 bases trimmed; junction bases matching no gene number 8. Library construction relied on RT-PCR. Sequencing relied on an Illumina HiSeq 2500. Using fastp at Q25 and MiXCR, TCRdb reprocessed the public reads and kept productive beta chains. CDR3 protein sequences are deduplicated, and each keeps its most common genes and DNA. In all, the sample holds approximately 700,000 distinct CDR3 sequences, and roughly 14% of those were seen once. The ten largest clones add up to 6% to 8% of the sample.

The specimen comprised PBMCs from blood, sampled around 14 days before vaccination. This TCR came from a man aged 45-65 years who received an inactivated influenza vaccine. Donor details come from another sample of the same person, matched by shared clones. The receptor chain draws on TRBV7-2 and TRBJ2-3; 9 central bases correspond to TRBD2. The nucleotide sequence is given as TGTGCCAGCAGCCTTCGACTAGCGGAGGTCACAGATACGCAGTATTTT. Its translation is CASSLRLAEVTDTQYF.